One TCR beta chain is described in this entry. One end of the junction fails to match germline, which may point to a read error. This sample was included in a study of cytotoxic CD8 clonotypes in ibrutinib-treated CLL. The CDR3 runs 14 residues. CDR1 and CDR2 from the germline V gene are GTSNPN and SVGIG (reference sequence). Only in-frame clones appear in the TCRdb table, and some are missing; sequencing was by immunoSEQ multiplex PCR. The sample lists around 140,000 clones, around three quarters occurring once. V is TRBV30 and J is TRBJ2-7; D may be TRBD2 (6 bases). The TCR originated in a human donor with chronic lymphocytic leukemia. The sequenced sample was PBMCs, obtained after 12 months of ibrutinib treatment. This chain's CDR3 is CAWMRDGSSDEQYF. CDR3 sequence (DNA): TGTGCCTGGATGAGGGACGGGAGCTCCGACGAGCAGTACTTC.